The entry that follows covers one T cell receptor beta chain sequence. The CDR3 spans 13 residues. The ends were cut back, 1 base at V and 4 bases at J, with 4 bases in the middle. Germline V gene data show CDR1 as SGHVS and CDR2 as FQNEAQ. Per the original data handling: Nucleated cell number was recorded as an estimate derived from reference gene primer amplification. The protocol was immunoSEQ multiplex PCR, while the TCRdb copy is restricted to in-frame clones and leaves out a portion. The D gene and trimming were derived from the DNA, and the V and J assignments and clone size from that table. The sample gives 65,000 to 70,000 clones, approximately 80% of which show up once; 23% is in the top ten. This specimen belongs to a study of blood T cell repertoires in COVID-19. Overall study: Material from acute and convalescent COVID-19 was sourced from the United States, Italy and Spain. PBMCs, B-cell-depleted T cells, or T cells provided the cDNA or gDNA that made up the material.

This chain uses TRBV7-8 with TRBJ2-2, with unresolved D. This sequence originates from a human donor in a cohort sampled during active COVID-19. The sequenced sample consisted of peripheral blood. CDR3 DNA sequence: TGTGCCAGCAGCTTAGGCAGCACCGGGGAGCTGTTTTTT. This sequence encodes CASSLGSTGELFF.